The rows below give T cell receptor beta chains drawn from one sample of a study of blood T cells in healthy people across ages. Each CDR3 protein gets one entry after TCRdb re-called the 5' RACE reads with MiXCR. The table has 730,000 or so distinct CDR3 sequences, about 43% seen once. Sequencing was performed on blood. The origin of the receptors is an elderly man in good health. Each CDR3 is given with its conserved first and last residue. The order of the fields is J gene, V gene, clone size, D gene, CDR3 DNA, CDR3 protein. D genes are given only for firm matches. Only part of the rows carry a size: once, few, many, or a class if the clone is expanded.

j_gene: TRBJ2-3
v_gene: TRBV25-1
abundance: -
d_gene: -
CDR3nt: TGTGCCGGCGCCATCCCAGGACGTCTCGATACGCAGTATTTT
CDR3aa: CAGAIPGRLDTQYF

j_gene: TRBJ2-7
v_gene: TRBV20-1
abundance: few
d_gene: TRBD2
CDR3nt: TGCAGTGCCCTGGGACTAGCGGGGGCCAGCTACGAGCAGTACTTC
CDR3aa: CSALGLAGASYEQYF

j_gene: TRBJ1-2
v_gene: TRBV20-1
abundance: -
d_gene: TRBD1
CDR3nt: TGCAGTGTTCAGGCAGGGGGCGGCTATGGCTACACCTTC
CDR3aa: CSVQAGGGYGYTF

j_gene: TRBJ2-1
v_gene: TRBV18
abundance: -
d_gene: -
CDR3nt: TGTGCCAGCTCAACCAGTACCCTAAGCTCCTACAATGAGCAGTTCTTC
CDR3aa: CASSTSTLSSYNEQFF

j_gene: TRBJ2-7
v_gene: TRBV5-1
abundance: many
d_gene: TRBD1
CDR3nt: TGCGCCAGCAGCGAACGGACAGGGGGCTGCGAGCAGTACTTC
CDR3aa: CASSERTGGCEQYF

j_gene: TRBJ2-7
v_gene: TRBV3-1
abundance: few
d_gene: -
CDR3nt: TGTGCCAGCAGCCAAGTTCGGCACCCGGTGGACGAGCAGTACTTC
CDR3aa: CASSQVRHPVDEQYF

j_gene: TRBJ2-7
v_gene: TRBV27
abundance: -
d_gene: -
CDR3nt: TGTGCCAGCAGGAACGGAGGTGTGGGCGAGCAGTACTTC
CDR3aa: CASRNGGVGEQYF

j_gene: TRBJ2-5
v_gene: TRBV5-6
abundance: -
d_gene: TRBD2
CDR3nt: TGTGCCAGCAGCCCCCGAGAAGGACTAGCCTTATCAGAGACCCAGTACTTC
CDR3aa: CASSPREGLALSETQYF

j_gene: TRBJ2-3
v_gene: TRBV10-3
abundance: -
d_gene: -
CDR3nt: TGTGCCATCAGTGACCGAGGGGAAAAGGGCACAGATACGCAGTATTTT
CDR3aa: CAISDRGEKGTDTQYF

j_gene: TRBJ2-2
v_gene: TRBV28
abundance: few
d_gene: TRBD2
CDR3nt: TGTGCCAGTTTTGGCGGGGGGGAGAACACCGGGGAGCTGTTTTTT
CDR3aa: CASFGGGENTGELFF

j_gene: TRBJ2-1
v_gene: TRBV5-1
abundance: -
d_gene: -
CDR3nt: TGCGCCAGCAGCTACCGGGAAAACTCCTACAATGAGCAGTTCTTC
CDR3aa: CASSYRENSYNEQFF

j_gene: TRBJ2-5
v_gene: TRBV7-2
abundance: -
d_gene: TRBD2
CDR3nt: TGTGCCAGCAGCTTAGGAAGCGGCCTCGGGAGGGAGACCCAGTACTTC
CDR3aa: CASSLGSGLGRETQYF

j_gene: TRBJ2-7
v_gene: TRBV7-6
abundance: many
d_gene: TRBD1
CDR3nt: TGTGCCAGCAGCCGCCGGGACAGGGCCGACGAGCAGTACTTC
CDR3aa: CASSRRDRADEQYF

j_gene: TRBJ2-6
v_gene: TRBV3-1
abundance: -
d_gene: -
CDR3nt: TGTGCCAGCAGCCAAGAAGGCTCTGGGGCCAACGGCCTGACTTTC
CDR3aa: CASSQEGSGANGLTF

j_gene: TRBJ2-7
v_gene: TRBV7-6
abundance: -
d_gene: -
CDR3nt: TGTGCCAGCAGCTTGCAGCTGGGGAGCGAGCAGTACTTC
CDR3aa: CASSLQLGSEQYF

j_gene: TRBJ2-3
v_gene: TRBV5-5
abundance: few
d_gene: TRBD2
CDR3nt: TGTGCCAGCAGCTGGGGACTAGCGGGGGGGCCCAAAGATACGCAGTATTTT
CDR3aa: CASSWGLAGGPKDTQYF

j_gene: TRBJ2-7
v_gene: TRBV9
abundance: many
d_gene: -
CDR3nt: TGTGCCAGCAGCGTAGCAGCCGACACCTCCTACGAGCAGTACTTC
CDR3aa: CASSVAADTSYEQYF

j_gene: TRBJ2-3
v_gene: TRBV7-2
abundance: -
d_gene: -
CDR3nt: TGTGCCAGCACCTTAATGGGTTTCACAGATACGCAGTATTTT
CDR3aa: CASTLMGFTDTQYF

j_gene: TRBJ2-1
v_gene: TRBV7-9
abundance: few
d_gene: TRBD1
CDR3nt: TGTGCCAGCAGCCCTAAGGGACAGCCCTACAATGAGCAGTTCTTC
CDR3aa: CASSPKGQPYNEQFF

j_gene: TRBJ1-2
v_gene: TRBV29-1
abundance: few
d_gene: -
CDR3nt: TGCAGCGTTGAAGCGGGACAAGCAGTCTTCAACTATGGCTACACCTTC
CDR3aa: CSVEAGQAVFNYGYTF

j_gene: TRBJ2-1
v_gene: TRBV14
abundance: few
d_gene: TRBD2
CDR3nt: TGTGCCAGCAGCCTTACAGCGGGAGGGCCCGGCAATGAGCAGTTCTTC
CDR3aa: CASSLTAGGPGNEQFF

j_gene: TRBJ2-3
v_gene: TRBV14
abundance: -
d_gene: TRBD2
CDR3nt: TGTGCCAGCAGCCAAGTGGCGGGGGGAAATACGCAGTATTTT
CDR3aa: CASSQVAGGNTQYF

j_gene: TRBJ2-5
v_gene: TRBV6-2/TRBV6-3
abundance: -
d_gene: TRBD1
CDR3nt: TGTGCCAGCAGAAGGACAGGGGCCTCCCGTGAGCAGTACTTC
CDR3aa: CASRRTGASREQYF

j_gene: TRBJ1-1
v_gene: TRBV7-9
abundance: few
d_gene: -
CDR3nt: TGTGCCAGCAGCTTAAGGGAGGGAGTCACTGAAGCTTTCTTT
CDR3aa: CASSLREGVTEAFF

j_gene: TRBJ2-1
v_gene: TRBV30
abundance: -
d_gene: -
CDR3nt: TGTGCCTGGAGTGTAATTACCTCAGGGCAGTTCTTC
CDR3aa: CAWSVITSGQFF

j_gene: TRBJ2-3
v_gene: TRBV6-1
abundance: -
d_gene: TRBD2
CDR3nt: TGTGCCAGCAGCCTTGGGCGGGGGGGCCAAGATACGCAGTATTTT
CDR3aa: CASSLGRGGQDTQYF

j_gene: TRBJ2-6
v_gene: TRBV7-2
abundance: few
d_gene: TRBD2
CDR3nt: TGTGCCAGCAGCCCGCAGGGACTAGCGGGGGTTGGGGCCAACGTCCTGACTTTC
CDR3aa: CASSPQGLAGVGANVLTF

j_gene: TRBJ1-5
v_gene: TRBV20-1
abundance: few
d_gene: TRBD1
CDR3nt: TGCAGTGCTAGAGATAGTCCAGGGGGCGTCAATCAGCCCCAGCATTTT
CDR3aa: CSARDSPGGVNQPQHF

j_gene: TRBJ2-5
v_gene: TRBV12-3/TRBV12-4
abundance: -
d_gene: -
CDR3nt: TGTGTCAGCAAGATGGACGGGGAAACTGAGACCCAGTACTTC
CDR3aa: CVSKMDGETETQYF

j_gene: TRBJ2-2
v_gene: TRBV29-1
abundance: few
d_gene: -
CDR3nt: TGCAGCGTTGGGGTAGGGCCGTACACCGGGGAGCTGTTTTTT
CDR3aa: CSVGVGPYTGELFF

j_gene: TRBJ2-1
v_gene: TRBV11-2
abundance: few
d_gene: -
CDR3nt: TGTGCCAGCAGCTTAGCTTTCGGGGGCTCCTACAATGAGCAGTTCTTC
CDR3aa: CASSLAFGGSYNEQFF

j_gene: TRBJ2-1
v_gene: TRBV5-8
abundance: -
d_gene: TRBD2
CDR3nt: TGTGCCAGCAGCAACGGACTAGCGGACCTCAATTACTACAATGAGCAGTTCTTC
CDR3aa: CASSNGLADLNYYNEQFF

j_gene: TRBJ2-4
v_gene: TRBV10-1
abundance: few
d_gene: -
CDR3nt: TGCGCCAGCAGTTTACCGGGACCGGGGGCCAAAAACATTCAGTACTTC
CDR3aa: CASSLPGPGAKNIQYF

j_gene: TRBJ2-7
v_gene: TRBV12-3/TRBV12-4
abundance: many
d_gene: -
CDR3nt: TGTGCCAGCAGTCCAGGCCCCGGACAGTCCTACGAGCAGTACTTC
CDR3aa: CASSPGPGQSYEQYF

j_gene: TRBJ1-4
v_gene: TRBV5-1
abundance: -
d_gene: TRBD1
CDR3nt: TGCGCCAGCAGCTTGGGAACAGGGGCCTTGAGTGAAAAACTGTTTTTT
CDR3aa: CASSLGTGALSEKLFF

j_gene: TRBJ2-7
v_gene: TRBV7-2
abundance: many
d_gene: -
CDR3nt: TGTGCCAGCAGCGCTGGGGGGAGATACGAGCAGTACTTC
CDR3aa: CASSAGGRYEQYF